These T cell receptor beta chains were read from a single sample in a study of blood T cell repertoires in COVID-19. Assay: immunoSEQ multiplex PCR; the TCRdb copy retains only in-frame clones and omits some. The sample consists of about 160,000 clones, around 80% of them appearing once. Source material: peripheral blood. The source is a woman aged 80 or over with active or convalescent COVID-19. CDR3s include the opening cysteine and the closing phenylalanine or tryptophan. Each record gives: J gene, V gene, clone size, D gene, CDR3 protein, CDR3 DNA. D genes are given only for firm matches. Clone size, where shown, is once, few, many, or a class for clones that have expanded.

>TRBJ1-1|TRBV11-2|-|-
CASRGGGMNTEAFF
TGTGCCAGCCGCGGCGGGGGCATGAACACTGAAGCTTTCTTT
>TRBJ1-1|TRBV27|-|-
CASSRIGSTEAFF
TGTGCCAGCAGTCGGATCGGGAGCACTGAAGCTTTCTTT
>TRBJ2-5|TRBV24-1|-|TRBD1
CATSDAAGTGEETQYF
TGTGCCACCAGTGACGCAGCGGGGACAGGGGAAGAGACCCAGTACTTC
>TRBJ2-3|TRBV19|-|TRBD2
CASIERGGGDTQYF
TGTGCCAGTATCGAGCGGGGGGGCGGAGATACGCAGTATTTT
>TRBJ2-5|TRBV10-3|-|TRBD2
CAIGGGGATQETQYF
TGTGCCATCGGAGGCGGGGGGGCGACCCAAGAGACCCAGTACTTC
>TRBJ2-3|TRBV13|-|TRBD2
CASSFLTSGTTDTQYF
TGTGCCAGCAGCTTCTTAACTAGCGGGACCACAGATACGCAGTATTTT
>TRBJ1-4|TRBV2|-|TRBD1
CARTGGPNEKLFF
TGTGCCAGGACAGGGGGCCCTAATGAAAAACTGTTTTTT
>TRBJ2-3|TRBV2|-|TRBD1
CASREPGQTWGREYF
TGTGCCAGCAGGGAACCGGGACAGACCTGGGGTAGGGAGTATTTT
>TRBJ2-2|TRBV7-9|once|-
CASSLKTGGELFF
TGTGCCAGCAGCTTAAAAACCGGCGGGGAGCTGTTTTTT
>TRBJ1-4|TRBV2|-|-
CASTPGQLSTNEKLFF
TGTGCCAGCACCCCGGGTCAGCTATCAACTAATGAAAAACTGTTTTTT
>TRBJ1-2|TRBV19|-|TRBD1
CASSETGGFYGYTF
TGTGCCAGTAGCGAGACAGGGGGCTTCTATGGCTACACCTTC
>TRBJ1-2|TRBV18|-|-
CASSPIQGFGGYTF
TGTGCCAGCTCACCAATACAGGGATTTGGTGGCTACACCTTC
>TRBJ2-1|TRBV7-2|-|-
CASSLVGSYNEQFF
TGTGCCAGCAGCTTAGTGGGCTCGTACAATGAGCAGTTCTTC
>TRBJ2-2|TRBV6-2/TRBV6-3|once|-
CASSYSEYTWNTGELFF
TGTGCCAGCAGTTACTCGGAGTACACCTGGAACACCGGGGAGCTGTTTTTT
>TRBJ1-1|TRBV29-1|-|TRBD1
CSVSRGPEAFF
TGCAGCGTTTCCAGGGGGCCCGAAGCTTTCTTT
>TRBJ1-6|TRBV6-5|-|TRBD1
CASSLTGVGSPLHF
TGTGCCAGCAGTTTGACAGGGGTGGGATCACCCCTCCACTTT
>TRBJ2-7|TRBV30|-|TRBD1
CAWNPDRGGEQYF
TGTGCCTGGAATCCGGACAGGGGAGGCGAGCAGTACTTC
>TRBJ1-2|TRBV5-6|few|-
CASSFEPYGYTF
TGTGCCAGCAGCTTCGAGCCGTATGGCTACACCTTC
>TRBJ2-3|TRBV4-1|few|-
CASSSRVIRGLSTDTQYF
TGCGCCAGCAGTTCAAGGGTTATTAGGGGGTTAAGCACAGATACGCAGTATTTT
>TRBJ2-7|TRBV11-3|-|-
CASSSRQDSVLYEQYF
TGTGCCAGCAGCTCGAGACAGGACTCCGTTCTTTACGAGCAGTACTTC
>TRBJ2-7|TRBV27|-|-
CASSFIGDYEQYF
TGTGCCAGCAGTTTTATCGGAGACTACGAGCAGTACTTC
>TRBJ2-7|TRBV9|-|-
CASSVGQSSYEQYF
TGTGCCAGCAGCGTAGGACAGAGCTCCTACGAGCAGTACTTC
>TRBJ2-7|TRBV7-2|-|-
CASSYTFYEQYF
TGTGCCAGCAGCTACACCTTCTACGAGCAGTACTTC
>TRBJ2-3|TRBV7-2|-|-
CASSPKGIGGTDTQYF
TGTGCCAGCAGCCCCAAGGGGATAGGGGGCACAGATACGCAGTATTTT
>TRBJ1-3|TRBV27|-|-
CASSSGLPGNTIYF
TGTGCCAGCAGTTCGGGACTTCCTGGAAACACCATATATTTT
>TRBJ2-7|TRBV7-2|once|TRBD1
CASSLDGTGITYEQYF
TGTGCCAGCAGCTTAGATGGGACAGGGATCACCTACGAGCAGTACTTC
>TRBJ1-1|TRBV19|-|-
CASSTYPSILNTEAFF
TGTGCCAGTAGTACCTACCCTAGCATTTTGAACACTGAAGCTTTCTTT
>TRBJ1-5|TRBV6-2/TRBV6-3|-|-
CASSYSLIGQPQHF
TGTGCCAGCAGTTACTCACTCATCGGTCAGCCCCAGCATTTT
>TRBJ1-2|TRBV10-1|-|TRBD1
CASGPTGTGYGYTF
TGCGCCAGCGGACCGACAGGGACGGGCTATGGCTACACCTTC
>TRBJ1-6|TRBV19|-|-
CASSTGTGAVYNSPLHF
TGTGCCAGTAGCACAGGGACCGGAGCTGTCTATAATTCACCCCTCCACTTT
>TRBJ1-5|TRBV19|-|TRBD1
CASSPGDRGYQPQHF
TGTGCCAGTAGTCCAGGGGACAGGGGTTATCAGCCCCAGCATTTT
>TRBJ2-1|TRBV10-2|once|TRBD2
CASRVAGGHEQFF
TGCGCCAGCAGGGTAGCGGGGGGGCATGAGCAGTTCTTC
>TRBJ1-1|TRBV11-2|-|-
CASSLEGGLTEAFF
TGTGCCAGCAGCTTAGAAGGGGGTCTCACTGAAGCTTTCTTT
>TRBJ2-1|TRBV13|-|-
CASSLGQLQFNEQFF
TGTGCCAGCAGCTTAGGACAGCTACAGTTCAATGAGCAGTTCTTC
>TRBJ2-5|TRBV6-6|-|-
CASSYGTAGAETQYF
TGTGCCAGCAGTTACGGGACAGCGGGCGCGGAGACCCAGTACTTC
>TRBJ1-1|TRBV5-1|-|-
CASSPGTKVSDAFF
TGCGCCAGCAGCCCCGGGACTAAGGTTAGTGACGCTTTCTTT
>TRBJ1-2|TRBV7-9|-|-
CASSLGQGPEYGYTF
TGTGCCAGCAGCTTAGGGCAGGGGCCTGAATATGGCTACACCTTC
>TRBJ2-7|TRBV28|-|-
CASSLGAPYEQYF
TGTGCCAGCAGTTTAGGGGCGCCCTACGAGCAGTACTTC
>TRBJ1-3|TRBV27|-|-
CANPGSSGNTIYF
TGTGCAAACCCGGGGTCTAGTGGAAACACCATATATTTT
>TRBJ2-1|TRBV4-1|-|TRBD2
CASSQGVAGGAGEQFF
TGCGCCAGCAGCCAAGGAGTAGCGGGGGGGGCGGGCGAGCAGTTCTTC
>TRBJ1-1|TRBV5-1|-|TRBD1
CASSFAGQGGTEAFF
TGCGCCAGCAGCTTCGCCGGACAGGGTGGTACTGAAGCTTTCTTT
>TRBJ2-1|TRBV9|-|TRBD2
CASSDGSGGVYNEQFF
TGTGCCAGCAGCGATGGGAGCGGGGGAGTCTACAATGAGCAGTTCTTC
>TRBJ1-1|TRBV28|-|-
CASSPPGGMLSTEAFF
TGTGCCAGCAGTCCCCCTGGGGGGATGTTGAGCACTGAAGCTTTCTTT
>TRBJ1-1|TRBV14|-|-
CASSSHTRGANTEAFF
TGTGCCAGCAGCTCCCATACGCGGGGGGCGAACACTGAAGCTTTCTTT
>TRBJ2-1|TRBV7-9|-|TRBD1
CASSLVGQGHDEQFF
TGTGCCAGCAGCTTAGTGGGACAGGGTCATGATGAGCAGTTCTTC
>TRBJ2-2|TRBV4-1|few|TRBD1
CASSQPYFQGAAGELFF
TGCGCCAGCAGCCAACCCTACTTCCAGGGGGCGGCCGGGGAGCTGTTTTTT
>TRBJ2-3|TRBV7-8|-|TRBD2
CASTLSGGDTDTQYF
TGTGCCAGCACCCTTAGCGGGGGGGACACAGATACGCAGTATTTT
>TRBJ2-1|TRBV5-6|-|-
CASRVSRDTDEQFF
TGTGCCAGCAGGGTGAGCAGAGACACGGATGAGCAGTTCTTC
>TRBJ2-3|TRBV4-1|-|-
CASSQPLEAFRDTQYF
TGCGCCAGCAGCCAACCCCTCGAGGCCTTTAGAGATACGCAGTATTTT
>TRBJ2-7|TRBV12-5|-|-
CASGLVPSEQYF
TGTGCTAGTGGTTTGGTACCGAGCGAGCAGTACTTC